One sample yielded the 2 T cell receptor beta chains listed below, sequenced in a study of T cell clonotyping in hematopoietic cell transplantation (dated by TCRdb to the early 2020s). Libraries were made using the immunoSEQ multiplex PCR assay. TCRdb carries this immuneACCESS record with in-frame sequences only. Its versions omit some clonotypes, under half of them owing to an unresolved V gene in the studies checked, with the rest unexplained. Here the sample has some 5,100 clones; 77% occur a single time. Under 35% of the sample goes to the ten largest clones. The time point label, read with the paper, signifies: 100 days after allo-HCT. This sample comprised PBMCs, obtained 100 days after allogeneic stem cell transplant. These receptors were taken from a male patient between 45 and 60 years old who had an allogeneic stem cell transplant from an unrelated donor, so the T cells may come from the graft donor. Some clones in this sample may be carry-over from other donors' samples.

V is TRBV5-6 and J is TRBJ1-2; D unclear. Germline assignment: CDR1 SGHDT and CDR2 YYEEEE. The germline V and J ends were trimmed by 0 bases and 0 bases, with 15 bases remaining between them. The CDR3 totals 17 residues. In DNA, the CDR3 is TGTGCCAGCAGCTTGGCTTACGGGGTTGTGGCTAACTATGGCTACACCTTC. Translating gives CASSLAYGVVANYGYTF. The whole variable domain, filled in from reference TRBV5-6 and TRBJ1-2, reads DAGVTQSPTHLIKTRGQQVTLRCSPKSGHDTVSWYQQALGQGPQFIFQYYEEEERQRGNFPDRFSGHQFPNYSSELNVNALLLGDSALYLCASSLAYGVVANYGYTFGSGTRLTVV.

This clone was seen once. This chain uses TRBV5-1 with TRBJ2-7; 11 nucleotides align to TRBD2. Germline CDR1 reads SGHRS; CDR2 reads YFSETQ. The CDR3 extends over 16 amino acids. After removal of 3 bases from V and 5 bases from J, the junction contained 10 bases not matched to a gene. The CDR3 DNA reads as TGCGCCAGCAGCTCCCGGACTAGCGGGCAGTATGACGAGCAGTACTTC. Residues: CASSSRTSGQYDEQYF.